The clone carrying this TCR beta chain was found many times. Its cognate antigen is unknown. This entry comes from a study of T cells in Graves' hyperthyroidism and ophthalmopathy. Study-wide background: Peripheral blood samples were taken at initial diagnosis, prior to any treatment.

Study-level points and caveats: Also found in blood were most expanded thyroid clonotypes above 0.001.

Those with hyperthyroidism were 18 to 65 years old, newly diagnosed, and ill for under 2 months. There are 13 residues in the CDR3. Trimming removed 5 bases at V and 7 bases at J, with 11 bases between. The germline V gene has CDR1 SNHLY and CDR2 FYNNEI. Regions amplified from RNA transcripts were the TCR beta CDR3 regions. Researchers ran a first-round RT-PCR on the TCR CDR3 using the HTBI primer set. TCRdb redid the calling of the multiplex PCR reads with MiXCR, one entry per CDR3 protein. The repertoire has about 290,000 distinct CDR3 sequences, roughly 15% of them found once; the top ten carry 6.5% to 10%.

The V and J genes are TRBV2 and TRBJ2-2, with D possibly being TRBD1 (6 bases). The receptor's source is a woman in her thirties or forties with Graves' hyperthyroidism. The sequencing input was blood. CDR3 sequence reads: CASSQQGHGELFF. In nucleotides, the CDR3 is TGTGCCAGCAGTCAACAGGGTCACGGGGAGCTGTTTTTT.